Included here is one T cell receptor (beta chain) sequence, with context. This specimen comes from a study of quantifying T cell responses using KT2 cells. In the study overall: cDNA was made from DNase-treated RNA using alpha and beta constant primers. The second PCR ran as a qPCR until a predetermined fluorescence threshold was reached.

This CDR3 region has 14 residues. The V gene lost 4 bases and the J gene lost 9 bases, with 19 bases spanning the gap. Germline CDR1 reads SNHLY; CDR2 reads FYNNEI. An oligo carrying a UMI was ligated to the cDNA 3' end. The first PCR ran roughly 4 cycles with an equimolar RC1.1 and RC1.2 beta primer mix. In TCRdb, the UMI-ligation and nested PCR reads were re-called with MiXCR into one record per CDR3 protein. The data contain approximately 50,000 distinct CDR3 sequences, approximately 10% of them singletons. This receptor was obtained from a human donor. This chain uses TRBV2 with TRBJ2-7; no firm D call. Source material: PBMCs spiked with cells of the T cell clone KT2. The CDR3 DNA sequence: TGTGCCAGCAGTGTAGGTTATCTGATGGTAAGGCAGTACTTC. Translated: CASSVGYLMVRQYF.